The 22 T cell receptor beta chains reported below all come from one sample, sequenced in a study of radiotherapy plus CTLA-4 blockade in lung cancer. Sequencing was performed with immunoSEQ multiplex PCR; in TCRdb, only in-frame clones are kept and a portion is missing. The sample lists 13,000 to 15,000 clones, 70% to 85% occurring once. Sequenced material: peripheral blood, taken from a patient treated with radiotherapy plus ipilimumab. The receptors shown here come from a human donor with non-small cell lung cancer whose response to radiotherapy plus ipilimumab could not be evaluated.

The chain couples TRBV4-3 to TRBJ1-2, with TRBD1 identical over 7 bases. The CDR3 is 16 residues long. Germline CDR1 is LGHNA and CDR2 is YSLEER. V lost 3 bases and J lost 8; bases outside the gene matches: 15. CDR3: CASSQGTAMNQGGYTF. The CDR3 DNA follows: TGCGCCAGCAGCCAGGGGACAGCGATGAATCAAGGGGGCTACACCTTC.

The V and J genes are TRBV5-6 and TRBJ1-2; D unresolved. The CDR3 has 13 residues. V lost 1 base and J lost 4, with 8 bases in between. Germline CDR1 reads SGHDT; CDR2 reads YYEEEE. CDR3 region: CASSLQVPYGYTF. The CDR3 coding sequence is TGTGCCAGCAGCTTGCAGGTGCCCTATGGCTACACCTTC.

The chain has TRBV19 and TRBJ1-6; the match to TRBD1 covers 8 bases. Losses at the gene ends were 5 bases for V and 6 bases for J; bases not matched to a gene: 6. Germline loops: CDR1 LNHDA, CDR2 SQIVND (reference sequence). The CDR3 contains 15 residues. This CDR3 is CASSPRTGTNSPLHF. In nucleotides, the CDR3 is TGTGCCAGTAGTCCAAGGACAGGGACTAATTCACCCCTCCACTTT.

This rearrangement joins TRBV19 to TRBJ1-1; a possible D gene is TRBD1 (5 bases). Germline loops: CDR1 LNHDA, CDR2 SQIVND (reference sequence). This CDR3 region has 10 residues. With 7 bases removed from V and 9 bases from J, the gap between germline ends came to 9 bases. Written as DNA, the CDR3 is TGTGCCAGTACAGGGTGGAAAGCTTTCTTT. Its protein is CASTGWKAFF.

The chain employs TRBV30 and TRBJ1-5, with a weak D call TRBD1 (6 bases). The germline V gene has CDR1 GTSNPN and CDR2 SVGIG (reference sequence). The V end lost 1 base, the J end lost 1 base, and 8 bases lay between the germline ends. The CDR3 totals 14 residues. Written as DNA, the CDR3 is TGTGCCTGGAGTGGGGGGCTCAGCAATCAGCCCCAGCATTTT. Its translation is CAWSGGLSNQPQHF.

This rearrangement joins TRBV19 to TRBJ1-5, with D possibly matching TRBD1 (5 bases). Germline V gene data show CDR1 as LNHDA and CDR2 as SQIVND (reference sequence). Trimming cost V 7 bases and J 2 bases, with 12 bases left between them. This CDR3 region has 14 residues. This chain's CDR3 is CASTLWGGNQPQHF. The CDR3 coding sequence is TGTGCCAGTACCCTGTGGGGGGGCAATCAGCCCCAGCATTTT.

V is TRBV18 and J is TRBJ1-3; D gene ambiguous. Germline V gives CDR1 KGHSH, CDR2 LQKENI. The CDR3 totals 16 residues. Trimming pared 5 bases from V and 3 bases from J, leaving 17 bases between. DNA for the CDR3: TGTGCCAGCTCAACACTCCCGGGTACGGGTGGAAACACCATATATTTT. Translation gives CASSTLPGTGGNTIYF.

This clone was detected a few times. This chain joins TRBV4-3 and TRBJ1-5; TRBD1 is a possible D gene (6 bases). Per the germline V gene, CDR1 is LGHNA and CDR2 is YSLEER. The CDR3 has 15 residues. The V end was cut by 1 base, the J end by 9 bases, with 16 bases between. The CDR3 DNA follows: TGCGCCAGCAGCCAAGGCCTCGGCACAGGGCGGCCCCAGCATTTT. Amino acids: CASSQGLGTGRPQHF.

The rearrangement links TRBV7-8 to TRBJ2-5, with a possible D match to TRBD2 (6 bases). V lost 1 base and J lost 7, with 16 bases in between. Per the germline V gene, CDR1 is SGHVS and CDR2 is FQNEAQ. The length of the CDR3 is 15 residues. The CDR3: CASSLDRAGSTTQYF. CDR3 nucleotides: TGTGCCAGCAGCTTAGATAGGGCGGGGAGTACGACCCAGTACTTC.

In this sample, this clone turned up a few times. This chain uses TRBV19 with TRBJ2-5, with 8 bases matching TRBD1. Germline V CDR1 and CDR2: LNHDA, SQIVND (reference sequence). Trimming cost V 4 bases and J 5 bases; bases outside gene matches: 6. CDR3 length equals 14 residues. CDR3 sequence (DNA): TGTGCCAGTAGTAAGGACAGGGTCGGGGAGACCCAGTACTTC. Translation gives CASSKDRVGETQYF.

This clone was seen only a few times. The chain carries TRBV6-9 and TRBJ1-3; no definite D call. V was clipped by 4 bases and J by 6 bases, with 7 bases between them. Germline loops: CDR1 MNHGY, CDR2 SVAAGI. CDR3 length equals 12 residues. In DNA form, the CDR3 reads TGTGCCAGCAGTTCCCTAGTAAACACCATATATTTT. This sequence encodes CASSSLVNTIYF.

This clone was seen a handful of times. The rearrangement links TRBV5-8 to TRBJ1-5, with D possibly matching TRBD1 (6 bases). This CDR3 comprises 14 residues. Germline CDR1 reads SGHTS; CDR2 reads YDEGEE. Deletions cut 4 bases from V and 10 bases from J, with 18 bases between. The CDR3 loop reads CASSTGRGERPQHF. The CDR3 nucleotides read TGTGCCAGCAGCACCGGCAGGGGTGAGAGACCCCAGCATTTT.

V is TRBV27 and J is TRBJ2-5, with 9 bases lining up with TRBD2. Germline CDR1 is MNHEY and CDR2 is SMNVEV (reference sequence). This CDR3 contains 16 residues. V lost 3 bases to trimming and J lost 0 bases; unmatched junction nucleotides: 5. The CDR3 reads CASSFTAGGYQETQYF. For the CDR3, the DNA is TGTGCCAGCAGTTTCACTGCGGGGGGGTACCAAGAGACCCAGTACTTC.

The chain joins TRBV5-4 to TRBJ2-3; 10 positions match TRBD2. V trimming: 2 bases; J trimming: 2 bases; junction bases outside the gene matches: 5. The CDR3 totals 16 residues. In germline, CDR1 is SGHNT, CDR2 YYREEE (reference sequence). DNA for the CDR3: TGTGCCAGCAGCTTACGAGCGGGGGGGACCACAGATACGCAGTATTTT. Its protein is CASSLRAGGTTDTQYF.

The rearrangement uses TRBV4-2 and TRBJ1-1, with a tentative D call TRBD1 (6 bases). The V and J ends lost 1 base and 7 bases respectively, with 13 bases between them. The CDR3 runs to 14 residues. From germline, CDR1 is LGHNA and CDR2 YNFKEQ. Here the CDR3 DNA reads TGTGCCAGCAGCCAAGTACAGGGAGGGGGTGAAGCTTTCTTT. Translation gives CASSQVQGGGEAFF.

The gene calls are TRBV5-1 and TRBJ2-5, with TRBD2 matching 8 bases. Germline V gene data show CDR1 as SGHRS and CDR2 as YFSETQ. Germline trimming cut 0 bases from V and 1 base from J; bases unmatched to any gene: 5. The CDR3 length is 16 residues. CDR3 sequence reads: CASSLGGSGVQETQYF. CDR3 DNA sequence: TGCGCCAGCAGCTTGGGGGGTAGCGGGGTCCAAGAGACCCAGTACTTC.

This clone has a handful of counts. The junction does not match germline at one end; this may be a read error. This chain links TRBV7-7 with TRBJ2-5; D may be TRBD2 (6 bases). The CDR3 runs 14 residues. Per the germline V gene, CDR1 is SSHAT and CDR2 is FNYEAQ (reference sequence). CDR3 sequence: CASSFGGVGETQYF. CDR3 DNA: TGTGCTAGCAGCTTCGGCGGGGTTGGAGAGACCCAGTACTTC.

This chain joins TRBV6-6 and TRBJ1-2; D is ambiguous. V was shortened by 7 bases and J by 1 base, with 13 bases between the two germline ends. CDR1 and CDR2 (germline): MNHNY, SVGAGI (reference sequence). The CDR3 is 14 residues long. The CDR3 sequence is CASNQLGYNYGYTF. As DNA, the CDR3 is TGTGCCAGCAACCAACTAGGGTATAACTATGGCTACACCTTC.

The J gene is TRBJ2-7, the V gene TRBV27; 9 positions agree with TRBD1. V gave up 9 bases and J gave up 2 bases; unmatched junction bases: 5. In germline, CDR1 is MNHEY, CDR2 SMNVEV (reference sequence). This CDR3 comprises 13 residues. This CDR3 is CASAGTGTYEQYF. The CDR3 DNA reads as TGTGCCAGTGCCGGGACAGGGACCTACGAGCAGTACTTC.

The CDR3 DNA reads as TGTGCCAGCAAACTGGGCGCAAGCTCTGGAAACACCATATATTTT. It encodes CASKLGASSGNTIYF. The genes are TRBV14 and TRBJ1-3; D gene unclear. CDR1 and CDR2 from the germline V gene are SGHDN and FVKESK. Trimming cost V 7 bases and J 0 bases, with 13 bases left between them. The CDR3 consists of 15 residues.

The chain joins TRBV19 to TRBJ1-1, with 9 bases identical to TRBD1. V gave up 5 bases and J gave up 5 bases; unmatched junction bases: 9. The V gene's germline CDR1 is LNHDA and CDR2 SQIVND (reference sequence). CDR3 length equals 15 residues. CDR3 sequence (DNA): TGTGCCAGTAGTCCCCCGGGACAGGGTTTAACTGAAGCTTTCTTT. It yields the protein CASSPPGQGLTEAFF.

As DNA, the CDR3 is TGTGCCAGTAGTAAGGAGGTCTATGGCTACACCTTC. Amino acids: CASSKEVYGYTF. This chain uses TRBV19 with TRBJ1-2; D call uncertain. This CDR3 spans 12 amino acids. V lost 4 bases and J lost 4, with 7 bases in between. CDR1 and CDR2 (germline): LNHDA, SQIVND (reference sequence).